These T cell receptor beta chains were read from a single sample in a study of blood T cell repertoires in COVID-19. Assay: immunoSEQ multiplex PCR; the TCRdb copy retains only in-frame clones and omits some. The sample has about 280,000 clones, 86% seen once; the top ten hold less than 3%. The sample comprised peripheral blood. Source of these receptors: a young woman with active or convalescent COVID-19. The CDR3 runs from the conserved cysteine through the conserved F or W. Each record gives: CDR3 protein, CDR3 DNA, J gene, clone size, D gene, V gene. A D gene is named only where the DNA matches it firmly. Expanded clones are given a class, and other clones once, few, many or no size at all.

CDR3: CSVRLGNTIYF
DNA: TGCAGCGTTCGTCTGGGAAACACCATATATTTT
J: TRBJ1-3
size: -
D: -
V: TRBV29-1

CDR3: CAISDQLRGSISRELFF
DNA: TGTGCCATCAGTGACCAACTCAGGGGGAGTATAAGCCGGGAGCTGTTTTTT
J: TRBJ2-2
size: -
D: TRBD1
V: TRBV10-3

CDR3: CASSPGQLLSNQPQHF
DNA: TGTGCCAGCAGCCCGGGACAGCTTCTTAGCAATCAGCCCCAGCATTTT
J: TRBJ1-5
size: -
D: TRBD1
V: TRBV9

CDR3: CATSRDSGVPETQYF
DNA: TGTGCCACCAGCAGAGATTCGGGGGTCCCAGAGACCCAGTACTTC
J: TRBJ2-5
size: -
D: -
V: TRBV15

CDR3: CASSLAGSEAFF
DNA: TGCGCCAGCAGCTTGGCAGGGTCTGAAGCTTTCTTT
J: TRBJ1-1
size: few
D: -
V: TRBV5-1

CDR3: CASSEPRGPNTEAFF
DNA: TGTGCCAGCAGTGAGCCCAGGGGCCCGAACACTGAAGCTTTCTTT
J: TRBJ1-1
size: -
D: -
V: TRBV25-1

CDR3: CASSLGGLAGDPDTGELFF
DNA: TGTGCCAGCAGCTTAGGCGGACTAGCGGGGGACCCGGACACCGGGGAGCTGTTTTTT
J: TRBJ2-2
size: -
D: TRBD2
V: TRBV13

CDR3: CASFRDTNTGELFF
DNA: TGTGCCAGTTTCAGGGATACGAACACCGGGGAGCTGTTTTTT
J: TRBJ2-2
size: -
D: -
V: TRBV6-5

CDR3: CASSLAGTGYEQYF
DNA: TGTGCCAGCAGCTTAGCCGGGACAGGATACGAGCAGTACTTC
J: TRBJ2-7
size: -
D: TRBD1
V: TRBV7-2

CDR3: CASRRSGGWNTEAFF
DNA: TGTGCCAGCAGGAGGTCGGGGGGCTGGAACACTGAAGCTTTCTTT
J: TRBJ1-1
size: -
D: -
V: TRBV27

CDR3: CASSHLGESTEAFF
DNA: TGCGCCAGCAGCCACCTAGGGGAAAGCACTGAAGCTTTCTTT
J: TRBJ1-1
size: once
D: -
V: TRBV4-1

CDR3: CASSSHGGNKDTQYF
DNA: TGTGCCAGCAGCTCGCACGGGGGGAATAAAGATACGCAGTATTTT
J: TRBJ2-3
size: -
D: TRBD2
V: TRBV11-1

CDR3: CASSYGLAGAYEQYF
DNA: TGTGCCAGCAGTTACGGACTAGCGGGGGCCTACGAGCAGTACTTC
J: TRBJ2-7
size: -
D: TRBD2
V: TRBV6-2/TRBV6-3

CDR3: CASSPFAAGSYEQYF
DNA: TGTGCCAGCAGCCCCTTCGCGGCAGGGTCCTACGAGCAGTACTTC
J: TRBJ2-7
size: -
D: -
V: TRBV7-2

CDR3: CASSLGRGGDTQYF
DNA: TGCGCCAGCAGTCTGGGGAGGGGCGGGGATACGCAGTATTTT
J: TRBJ2-3
size: -
D: TRBD2
V: TRBV5-1

CDR3: CASREGWDQPQHF
DNA: TGTGCCAGCAGAGAGGGTTGGGATCAGCCCCAGCATTTT
J: TRBJ1-5
size: -
D: -
V: TRBV28

CDR3: CASSLERGEYEQYF
DNA: TGTGCCAGCAGCTTAGAGCGGGGAGAATACGAGCAGTACTTC
J: TRBJ2-7
size: -
D: TRBD2
V: TRBV7-2

CDR3: CASSAETGGVEQYF
DNA: TGTGCCAGCAGTGCAGAGACAGGTGGTGTTGAGCAGTACTTC
J: TRBJ2-7
size: few
D: -
V: TRBV6-2/TRBV6-3

CDR3: CASTLGGGQVTGELFF
DNA: TGTGCCAGCACCTTAGGTGGGGGCCAGGTCACCGGGGAGCTGTTTTTT
J: TRBJ2-2
size: -
D: -
V: TRBV5-4

CDR3: CASRVDRTNEKLFF
DNA: TGTGCCAGCAGAGTGGACAGGACTAATGAAAAACTGTTTTTT
J: TRBJ1-4
size: -
D: TRBD1
V: TRBV2

CDR3: CASSKREGRPEFWKGYTF
DNA: TGTGCCAGCAGCAAGAGGGAGGGACGCCCCGAGTTCTGGAAGGGCTACACCTTC
J: TRBJ1-2
size: -
D: -
V: TRBV21-1

CDR3: CASKSTGGSYEQYF
DNA: TGCGCCAGCAAAAGTACGGGGGGCTCCTACGAGCAGTACTTC
J: TRBJ2-7
size: -
D: TRBD2
V: TRBV5-1

CDR3: CASSPSRGETQYF
DNA: TGTGCCAGCAGCCCCTCCCGGGGGGAGACCCAGTACTTC
J: TRBJ2-5
size: -
D: -
V: TRBV11-3

CDR3: CAYLSSVDTDTQYF
DNA: TGTGCCTACCTTAGTTCCGTAGACACAGATACGCAGTATTTT
J: TRBJ2-3
size: -
D: -
V: TRBV7-9

CDR3: CASSYRQQGNYGYTF
DNA: TGTGCCAGCAGTTACCGACAACAGGGGAACTATGGCTACACCTTC
J: TRBJ1-2
size: -
D: TRBD1
V: TRBV6-2/TRBV6-3

CDR3: CASSLPRLDGYTF
DNA: TGTGCCAGCAGTCTCCCCAGACTGGATGGCTACACCTTC
J: TRBJ1-2
size: -
D: -
V: TRBV28

CDR3: CASSGTGQGDTEAFF
DNA: TGTGCCAGCAGTGGGACCGGACAGGGGGACACTGAAGCTTTCTTT
J: TRBJ1-1
size: -
D: TRBD1
V: TRBV27

CDR3: CAISDGGQDSNQPQHF
DNA: TGTGCCATCAGTGATGGGGGACAGGATAGCAATCAGCCCCAGCATTTT
J: TRBJ1-5
size: -
D: TRBD1
V: TRBV10-3

CDR3: CASSSDRAKDEQYF
DNA: TGTGCCAGCAGCTCGGACAGGGCCAAGGACGAGCAGTACTTC
J: TRBJ2-7
size: -
D: TRBD1
V: TRBV7-2

CDR3: CASSPWGTNQPQHF
DNA: TGTGCCAGCTCACCCTGGGGCACGAATCAGCCCCAGCATTTT
J: TRBJ1-5
size: -
D: -
V: TRBV18

CDR3: CASSPSGTVIYEQYF
DNA: TGTGCCAGCTCACCATCCGGGACAGTTATCTACGAGCAGTACTTC
J: TRBJ2-7
size: -
D: TRBD1
V: TRBV18

CDR3: CSSRGTSGGSETQYF
DNA: TGCAGCTCACGAGGGACTAGCGGGGGGAGTGAGACCCAGTACTTC
J: TRBJ2-5
size: -
D: TRBD2
V: TRBV29-1

CDR3: CASSLGLAGGPVQETQYF
DNA: TGTGCCAGCAGCTTAGGACTAGCGGGGGGGCCCGTCCAAGAGACCCAGTACTTC
J: TRBJ2-5
size: -
D: TRBD2
V: TRBV4-2

CDR3: CASSHRVKETQYF
DNA: TGTGCCAGCAGCCACCGGGTTAAAGAGACCCAGTACTTC
J: TRBJ2-5
size: once
D: -
V: TRBV3-1/TRBV3-2

CDR3: CASSQDERGGREKLFF
DNA: TGTGCCAGCAGCCAAGATGAGCGGGGCGGTCGTGAAAAACTGTTTTTT
J: TRBJ1-4
size: few
D: -
V: TRBV3-1/TRBV3-2

CDR3: CASSSGQATSYEQYF
DNA: TGTGCCAGCAGCTCGGGACAGGCGACCTCCTACGAGCAGTACTTC
J: TRBJ2-7
size: -
D: TRBD1
V: TRBV7-2

CDR3: CASSFGRNNEKLFF
DNA: TGTGCCAGCAGTTTCGGCAGGAATAATGAAAAACTGTTTTTT
J: TRBJ1-4
size: -
D: -
V: TRBV27

CDR3: CASSRRQVEKLFF
DNA: TGTGCCAGTAGTCGCCGACAGGTTGAAAAACTGTTTTTT
J: TRBJ1-4
size: -
D: -
V: TRBV19

CDR3: CASSVDLNEQFF
DNA: TGCGCCAGCAGCGTGGACTTAAATGAGCAGTTCTTC
J: TRBJ2-1
size: -
D: -
V: TRBV5-1

CDR3: CASSLGGGAAGYTF
DNA: TGTGCCAGCAGTTTAGGGGGGGGCGCGGCCGGCTACACCTTC
J: TRBJ1-2
size: -
D: -
V: TRBV28

CDR3: CASSEAGGQGHQPQHF
DNA: TGTGCCAGCAGTGAAGCAGGGGGACAGGGGCATCAGCCCCAGCATTTT
J: TRBJ1-5
size: many
D: TRBD1
V: TRBV6-1

CDR3: CASSPGLAGGGETQYF
DNA: TGTGCCAGCAGCCCCGGACTAGCGGGAGGTGGAGAGACCCAGTACTTC
J: TRBJ2-5
size: -
D: TRBD2
V: TRBV5-4

CDR3: CASSPGTGETQYF
DNA: TGTGCCAGCAGCCCCGGGACAGGGGAGACCCAGTACTTC
J: TRBJ2-5
size: -
D: TRBD1
V: TRBV6-2/TRBV6-3

CDR3: CASSLQFNEKLFF
DNA: TGTGCCAGCAGTTTGCAGTTTAATGAAAAACTGTTTTTT
J: TRBJ1-4
size: -
D: -
V: TRBV12-3/TRBV12-4

CDR3: CASSLRGIVHSPNEKLFF
DNA: TGTGCCAGCAGTTTAAGGGGAATAGTACATTCACCTAATGAAAAACTGTTTTTT
J: TRBJ1-4
size: -
D: -
V: TRBV27

CDR3: CASSHRGNQPQHF
DNA: TGTGCCAGCAGTCACAGGGGAAATCAGCCCCAGCATTTT
J: TRBJ1-5
size: once
D: TRBD1
V: TRBV12-3/TRBV12-4

CDR3: CASSVSSNTGELFF
DNA: TGTGCCAGCAGTGTGAGCTCGAACACCGGGGAGCTGTTTTTT
J: TRBJ2-2
size: -
D: -
V: TRBV2

CDR3: CASSLVGQAINQPQHF
DNA: TGTGCCAGCAGCTTAGTGGGACAGGCGATAAATCAGCCCCAGCATTTT
J: TRBJ1-5
size: -
D: TRBD1
V: TRBV7-8

CDR3: CASSFGGITPNYGYTF
DNA: TGTGCCAGCAGCTTTGGAGGAATCACTCCTAACTATGGCTACACCTTC
J: TRBJ1-2
size: -
D: -
V: TRBV5-4

CDR3: CASSEGMGRVTEKLFF
DNA: TGTGCCAGCAGCGAGGGGATGGGCAGGGTGACGGAAAAACTGTTTTTT
J: TRBJ1-4
size: -
D: -
V: TRBV9

CDR3: CAISESGGASNQPQHF
DNA: TGTGCCATCAGTGAGTCTGGTGGGGCTTCCAATCAGCCCCAGCATTTT
J: TRBJ1-5
size: once
D: -
V: TRBV10-3

CDR3: CASRPGQAFYEQYF
DNA: TGTGCCAGCAGGCCGGGACAGGCCTTCTACGAGCAGTACTTC
J: TRBJ2-7
size: -
D: TRBD1
V: TRBV2

CDR3: CASRKTGGEQFF
DNA: TGTGCCAGCAGAAAGACAGGGGGAGAGCAGTTCTTC
J: TRBJ2-1
size: -
D: TRBD1
V: TRBV12-3/TRBV12-4

CDR3: CASSSRDRGTDTQYF
DNA: TGCGCCAGCAGCTCCCGGGACAGGGGAACAGATACGCAGTATTTT
J: TRBJ2-3
size: -
D: TRBD1
V: TRBV5-1